Listed here is a single T cell receptor (beta chain). Sequencing of TCR beta was performed on blood CD8+ and CD4+ T cells. V lost 4 bases to trimming and J lost 5 bases, with 11 bases between them. The CDR3 runs 13 residues. Per the germline V gene, CDR1 is SQVTM and CDR2 is ANQGSEA. Random hexamers were used to reverse transcribe an amount of roughly 0.45 to 1 ug RNA. In TCRdb, the immunoSEQ multiplex PCR reads were re-called with MiXCR into one record per CDR3 protein. Of 150,000 to 200,000 distinct CDR3 sequences in the sample, about 95% were seen once. The sample comes from a study of CD8 T cells in Susac syndrome.

The V call is TRBV29-1, the J call TRBJ2-2; D gene uncertain. Sequenced sample: CD8+ T cells from PBMCs. The sequence came from a human donor with multiple sclerosis. The CDR3 DNA sequence: TGCAGCGTTGGAGCCGTAGAAACCGGGGAGCTGTTTTTT. The encoded protein is CSVGAVETGELFF.